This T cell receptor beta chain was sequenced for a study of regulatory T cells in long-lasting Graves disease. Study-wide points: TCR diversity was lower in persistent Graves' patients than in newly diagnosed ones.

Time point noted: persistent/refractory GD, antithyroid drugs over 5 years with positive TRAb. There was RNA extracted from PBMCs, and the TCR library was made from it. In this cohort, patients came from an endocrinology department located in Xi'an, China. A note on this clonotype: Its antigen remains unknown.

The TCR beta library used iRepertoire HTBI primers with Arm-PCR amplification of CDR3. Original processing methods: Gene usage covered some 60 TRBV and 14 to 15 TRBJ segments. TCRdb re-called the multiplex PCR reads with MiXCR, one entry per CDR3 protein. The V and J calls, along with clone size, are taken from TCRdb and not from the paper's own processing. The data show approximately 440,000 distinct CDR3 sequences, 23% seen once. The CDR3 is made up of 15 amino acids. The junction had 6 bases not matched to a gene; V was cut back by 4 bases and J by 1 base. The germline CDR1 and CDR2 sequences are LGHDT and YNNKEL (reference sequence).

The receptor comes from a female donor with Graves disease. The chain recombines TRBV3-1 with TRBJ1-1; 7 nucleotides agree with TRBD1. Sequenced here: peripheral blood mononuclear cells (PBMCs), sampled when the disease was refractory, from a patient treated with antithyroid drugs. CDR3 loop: CASSLWDSANTEAFF. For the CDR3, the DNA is TGTGCCAGCAGCCTTTGGGACAGCGCGAACACTGAAGCTTTCTTT. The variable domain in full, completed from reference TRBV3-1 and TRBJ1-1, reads DTAVSQTPKYLVTQMGNDKSIKCEQNLGHDTMYWYKQDSKKFLKIMFSYNNKELIINETVPNRFSPKSPDKAHLNLHINSLELGDSAVYFCASSLWDSANTEAFFGQGTRLTVV.